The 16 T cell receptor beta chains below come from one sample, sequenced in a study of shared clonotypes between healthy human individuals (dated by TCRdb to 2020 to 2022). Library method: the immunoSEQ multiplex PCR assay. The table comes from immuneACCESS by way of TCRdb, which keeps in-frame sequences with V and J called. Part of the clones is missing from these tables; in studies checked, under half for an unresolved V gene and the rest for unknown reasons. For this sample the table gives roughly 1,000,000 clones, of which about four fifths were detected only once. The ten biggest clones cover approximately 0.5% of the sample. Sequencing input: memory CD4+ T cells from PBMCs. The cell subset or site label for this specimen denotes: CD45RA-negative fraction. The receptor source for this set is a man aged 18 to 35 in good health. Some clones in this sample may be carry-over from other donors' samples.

CDR3 residues: CASSRTSGVYNEQFF. DNA for the CDR3: TGTGCCAGCAGCCGGACTAGCGGAGTCTACAATGAGCAGTTCTTC. The chain links TRBV7-8 to TRBJ2-1, with TRBD2 matching over 10 bases. Germline assignment: CDR1 SGHVS and CDR2 FQNEAQ. This CDR3 is 15 amino acids long. V trimming: 5 bases; J trimming: 3 bases; junction bases outside the gene matches: 4.

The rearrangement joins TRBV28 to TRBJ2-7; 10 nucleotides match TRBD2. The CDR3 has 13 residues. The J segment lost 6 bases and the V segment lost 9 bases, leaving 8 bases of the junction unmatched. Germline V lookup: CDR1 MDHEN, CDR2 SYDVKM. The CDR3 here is CASTLLAGAEQYF. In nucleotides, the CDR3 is TGTGCCAGTACTCTCCTAGCGGGAGCCGAGCAGTACTTC.

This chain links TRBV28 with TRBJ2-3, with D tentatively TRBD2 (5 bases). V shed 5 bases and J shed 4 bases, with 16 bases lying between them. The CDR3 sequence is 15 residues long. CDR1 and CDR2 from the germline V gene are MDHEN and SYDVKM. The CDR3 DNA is TGTGCCAGCAGTGGAAGCCCATTTAGCGCAGATACGCAGTATTTT. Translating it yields CASSGSPFSADTQYF.

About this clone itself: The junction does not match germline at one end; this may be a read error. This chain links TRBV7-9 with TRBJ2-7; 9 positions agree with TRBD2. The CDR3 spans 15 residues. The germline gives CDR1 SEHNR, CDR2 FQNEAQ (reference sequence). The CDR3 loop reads CASSASGTSSNEQYF. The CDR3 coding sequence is TGTGCCAGCAGCGCCTCCGGGACTAGCTCCAACGAGCAGTACTTC.

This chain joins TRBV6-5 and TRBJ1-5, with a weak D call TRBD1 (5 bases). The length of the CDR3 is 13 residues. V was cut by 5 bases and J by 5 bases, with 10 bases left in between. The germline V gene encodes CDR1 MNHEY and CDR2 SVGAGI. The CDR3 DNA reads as TGTGCCAGCAGTCGACTCAGGGATCAGCCCCAGCATTTT. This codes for CASSRLRDQPQHF.

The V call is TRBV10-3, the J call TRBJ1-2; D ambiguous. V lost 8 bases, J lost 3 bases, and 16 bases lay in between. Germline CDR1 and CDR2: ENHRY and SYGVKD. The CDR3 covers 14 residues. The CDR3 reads CAIQKERTDYGYTF. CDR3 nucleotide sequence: TGTGCCATCCAAAAAGAAAGGACGGACTATGGCTACACCTTC.

The CDR3 loop is CASSRGGYGYTF. The CDR3 DNA reads TGTGCCAGCAGCCGAGGAGGCTATGGCTACACCTTC. This chain connects TRBV11-3 to TRBJ1-2; D gene ambiguous. This CDR3 spans 12 amino acids. Germline V CDR1 and CDR2: SGHNT, YENEEA. V gave up 5 bases and J gave up 4 bases, with 8 bases separating them.

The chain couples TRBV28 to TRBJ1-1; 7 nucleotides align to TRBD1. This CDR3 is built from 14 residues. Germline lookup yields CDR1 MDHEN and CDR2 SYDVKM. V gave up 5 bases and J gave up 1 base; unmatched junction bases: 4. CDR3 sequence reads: CASSTRQGNTEAFF. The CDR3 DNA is TGTGCCAGCAGTACCCGACAGGGGAACACTGAAGCTTTCTTT.

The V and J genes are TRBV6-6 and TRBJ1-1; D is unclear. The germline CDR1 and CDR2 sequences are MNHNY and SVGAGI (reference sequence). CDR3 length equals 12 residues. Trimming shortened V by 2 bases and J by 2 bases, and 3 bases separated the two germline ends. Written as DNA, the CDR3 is TGTGCCAGCAGTTACGTAAACACTGAAGCTTTCTTT. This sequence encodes CASSYVNTEAFF.

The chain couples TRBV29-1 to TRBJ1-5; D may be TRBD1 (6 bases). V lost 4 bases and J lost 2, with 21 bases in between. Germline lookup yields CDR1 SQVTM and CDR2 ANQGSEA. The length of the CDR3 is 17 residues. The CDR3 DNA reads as TGCAGCGTTGTCGTCCCCGGGACAACTCCTGGCAATCAGCCCCAGCATTTT. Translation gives CSVVVPGTTPGNQPQHF. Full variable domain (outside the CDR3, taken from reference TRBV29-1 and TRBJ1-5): SAVISQKPSRDICQRGTSLTIQCQVDSQVTMMFWYRQQPGQSLTLIATANQGSEATYESGFVIDKFPISRPNLTFSTLTVSNMSPEDSSIYLCSVVVPGTTPGNQPQHFGDGTRLSIL.

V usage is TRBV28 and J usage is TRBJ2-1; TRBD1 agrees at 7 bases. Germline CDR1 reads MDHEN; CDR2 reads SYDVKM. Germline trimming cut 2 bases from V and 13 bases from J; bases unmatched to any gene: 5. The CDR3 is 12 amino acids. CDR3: CASSLIQGIQFF. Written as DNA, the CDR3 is TGTGCCAGCAGTTTAATACAGGGGATTCAGTTCTTC.

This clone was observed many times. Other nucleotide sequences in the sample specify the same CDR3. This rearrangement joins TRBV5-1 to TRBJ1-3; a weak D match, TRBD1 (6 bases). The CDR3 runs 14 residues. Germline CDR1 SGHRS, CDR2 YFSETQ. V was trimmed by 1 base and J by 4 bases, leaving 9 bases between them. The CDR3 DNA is TGCGCCAGCAGCTTGTGGGGGCCCGGAAACACCATATATTTT. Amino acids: CASSLWGPGNTIYF.

The CDR3 nucleotides are TGTGCCAGCAGTGTTTCAGGGTCGGGAAACATTCAGTACTTC. The encoded protein is CASSVSGSGNIQYF. The V call is TRBV25-1, the J call TRBJ2-4, with TRBD1 as a possible D gene (5 bases). The CDR3 has 14 amino acids. Trimming pared 4 bases from V and 6 bases from J, leaving 13 bases between. Germline V gene sequence: CDR1 MGHDK, CDR2 SYGVNS.

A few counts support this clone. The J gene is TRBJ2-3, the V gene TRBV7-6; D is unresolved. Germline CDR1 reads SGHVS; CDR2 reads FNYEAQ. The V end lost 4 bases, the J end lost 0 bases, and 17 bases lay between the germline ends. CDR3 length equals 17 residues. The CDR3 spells CASSSRRADASTDTQYF. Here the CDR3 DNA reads TGTGCCAGCAGCTCTCGAAGGGCAGACGCTAGCACAGATACGCAGTATTTT. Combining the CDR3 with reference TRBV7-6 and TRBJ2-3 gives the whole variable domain GAGVSQSPRYKVTKRGQDVALRCDPISGHVSLYWYRQALGQGPEFLTYFNYEAQQDKSGLPNDRFSAERPEGSISTLTIQRTEQRDSAMYRCASSSRRADASTDTQYFGPGTRLTVL.

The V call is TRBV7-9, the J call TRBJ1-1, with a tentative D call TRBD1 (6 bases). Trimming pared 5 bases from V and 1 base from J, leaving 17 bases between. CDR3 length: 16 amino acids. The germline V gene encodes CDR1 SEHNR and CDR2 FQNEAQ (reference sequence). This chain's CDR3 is CASSPGGAFGNTEAFF. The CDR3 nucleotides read TGTGCCAGCAGCCCCGGGGGGGCCTTTGGGAACACTGAAGCTTTCTTT.

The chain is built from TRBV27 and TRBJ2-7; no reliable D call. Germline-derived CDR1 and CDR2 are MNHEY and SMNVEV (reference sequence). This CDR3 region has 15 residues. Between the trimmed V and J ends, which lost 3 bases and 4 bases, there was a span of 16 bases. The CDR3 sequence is CASSLSSVGLYEQYF. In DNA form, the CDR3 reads TGTGCCAGCAGTTTGTCTTCCGTCGGATTATACGAGCAGTACTTC.